This T cell receptor beta chain emerged from a study of early stage breast cancer tumors. Across the study: Average read coverage per sample was approximately 9.1-fold.

TCRdb keeps only in-frame clones here, not all; method: immunoSEQ multiplex PCR. The sample holds roughly 3,600 clones; 55% to 70% are singletons and the top ten take roughly 18%. V lost 1 base, J lost 8 bases, and 21 bases lay in between. Germline V gene sequence: CDR1 SGHDT, CDR2 YYEEEE. The CDR3 is 16 residues long. The chain recombines TRBV5-6 with TRBJ1-2; no reliable D call. The clonotype was recovered from a person aged 40 to 50 with breast cancer. Sequencing was done on a sample of breast tumor tissue. In DNA form, the CDR3 reads TGTGCCAGCAGCTTGAAATACGGGCCTTGGTCGGAAGGCTACACCTTC. As protein: CASSLKYGPWSEGYTF.